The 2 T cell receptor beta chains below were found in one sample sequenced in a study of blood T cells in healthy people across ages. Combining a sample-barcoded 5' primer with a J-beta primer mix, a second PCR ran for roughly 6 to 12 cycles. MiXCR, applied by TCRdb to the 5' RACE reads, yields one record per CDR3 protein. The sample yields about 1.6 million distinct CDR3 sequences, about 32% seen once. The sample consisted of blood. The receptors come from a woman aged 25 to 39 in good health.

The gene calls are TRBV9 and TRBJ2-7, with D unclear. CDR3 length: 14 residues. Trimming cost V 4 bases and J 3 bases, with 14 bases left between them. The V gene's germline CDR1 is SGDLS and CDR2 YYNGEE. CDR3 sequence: CASSPQADNYEQYV. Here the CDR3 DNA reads TGTGCCAGCAGCCCTCAAGCAGATAACTACGAGCAGTACGTC.

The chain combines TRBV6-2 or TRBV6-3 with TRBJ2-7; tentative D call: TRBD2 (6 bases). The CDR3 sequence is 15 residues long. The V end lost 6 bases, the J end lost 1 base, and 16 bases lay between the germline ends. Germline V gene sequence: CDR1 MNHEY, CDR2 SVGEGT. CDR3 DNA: TGTGCCAGCAGCCCCATAGCCCGGGGGTCCTACGAGCAGTACTTC. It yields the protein CASSPIARGSYEQYF.